This T cell receptor beta chain was identified in a study of metastatic and nonmetastatic thyroid tumors. The wider study: Repertoires of blood and of tissue (tumor or nodule) from malignant and benign thyroid patients were compared. Study-wide results and caveats: Patients with malignant thyroid tumors reportedly had significantly higher TCR beta diversity than those with benign nodules, in blood and tumor.

Ahead of thyroid surgery, no patient had received treatment of any kind. TCRdb re-clonotyped the PCR reads through MiXCR. The table shows about 40,000 clones, with around a sixth occurring only once. This clone appeared a few times. The antigen remains undetermined. Just one base apart from a much larger clone, this may be a read error. The CDR3 is 12 residues long. From germline, CDR1 is SNHLY and CDR2 FYNNEI. The chain links TRBV2 to TRBJ2-5, with no clear D. The sequence was obtained from a female donor with papillary thyroid cancer or a benign thyroid nodule (not recorded which). Some clones in this sample may be carry-over from other donors' samples. The sample taken for sequencing was tumor tissue. CDR3 protein: CASSEARETHYF. The CDR3 nucleotides are TGTGCCAGCAGTGAAGCGCGAGAGACCCATTACTTC. The variable domain in full, with the rest retrieved from reference TRBV2 and TRBJ2-5, is EPEVTQTPSHQVTQMGQEVILRCVPISNHLYFYWYRQILGQKVEFLVSFYNNEISEKSEIFDDQFSVERPDGSNFTLKIRSTKLEDSAMYFCASSEARETHYFGPGTRLLVL.